A selection of T cell receptor beta chains follows, all from one sample in a study of kidney transplant recipient with SARS-CoV-2 infection. TCRdb reprocessed the reads with MiXCR, giving one entry per CDR3 protein. This table holds approximately 240,000 distinct CDR3 sequences, more than 25% found once. The sequenced sample was a blood sample, obtained at baseline and between days 110 and 120 from a kidney transplant recipient. The receptor source for this set is a young adult male patient who had COVID-19 and was a kidney transplant recipient. Some T cells may originate from the graft donor. Each CDR3 is given with its conserved first and last residue. Each record gives: D gene, J gene, V gene, clone size, CDR3 DNA, CDR3 protein. A D gene is named only where the DNA matches it firmly. Clone size, where shown, is once, few, many, or a class for clones that have expanded.

NA TRBJ2-5 TRBV12-3/TRBV12-4 many TGTGCCAGCAGCCATCATACGGGCGAGACCCAGTACTTC CASSHHTGETQYF
NA TRBJ2-3 TRBV2 NA TGTGCCAGCAGACCGGGGAGTAGTACAGATACGCAGTATTTT CASRPGSSTDTQYF
NA TRBJ1-2 TRBV4-3 many TGCGCCAGCAGCCAAGATCCAGACAGTTGGAACTATGGCTACACCTTC CASSQDPDSWNYGYTF
TRBD2 TRBJ2-1 TRBV6-4 many TGTGCCAGCAGTGACTCCCCTGGGGCGGGAGATCATGAGCAGTTCTTC CASSDSPGAGDHEQFF
TRBD2 TRBJ2-7 TRBV20-1 many TGCAGTGCTTGGGGACTAGCGGGAGTAGGGAACGAGCAGTACTTC CSAWGLAGVGNEQYF
NA TRBJ1-2 TRBV4-3 few TGCGCCAGCAGCATTGATGCAGGACGTCGAAAGACCTATGGCTACACCTTC CASSIDAGRRKTYGYTF
NA TRBJ1-6 TRBV7-2 many TGTGCCAGCAGCTTAGCTGCCGCGCAGGGTCGAGCACCCCTCCACTTT CASSLAAAQGRAPLHF
TRBD1 TRBJ1-2 TRBV29-1 many TGCAGCGTCCGGGGACAGCCCGTAGGCTATGGCTACACCTTC CSVRGQPVGYGYTF
NA TRBJ2-4 TRBV4-2 few TGTGCCAGCAGCCCGGGAGCGTCGATAGCCAAAAACATTCAGTACTTC CASSPGASIAKNIQYF
TRBD1 TRBJ1-5 TRBV7-9 many TGTGCCAGCAGCTCGAGCGACAGGGATCAGCCCCAGCATTTT CASSSSDRDQPQHF
NA TRBJ2-6 TRBV8-2 NA TGTGGCGAACGGCTCAGGATAACACAAAGTCGGGCCAACGTCCTGACTTTC CGERLRITQSRANVLTF
NA TRBJ2-2 TRBV3-1 many TGTGCCAGCAGCCGGTCGGATCCCATTTCAGGCTTGACCGGGGAGCTGTTTTTT CASSRSDPISGLTGELFF
TRBD1 TRBJ2-2 TRBV29-1 many TGCAGCGTTGCTCCTGACAGGGGATCAGCGAACACCGGGGAGCTGTTTTTT CSVAPDRGSANTGELFF
TRBD1 TRBJ2-7 TRBV6-1 many TGTGCCAGCAGTGTAAGACAGGGGGACGAGCAGTACTTC CASSVRQGDEQYF
TRBD2 TRBJ2-7 TRBV27 many TGTGCCAGCAGTTTAAGCCTAGCGGGGAACGAGCAGTACTTC CASSLSLAGNEQYF
NA TRBJ2-7 TRBV6-5 many TGTGCCAGCAGTGGAGACTTCTCCTACGAGCAGTACTTC CASSGDFSYEQYF
TRBD1 TRBJ1-4 TRBV12-3/TRBV12-4 many TGTGCCAGCAGTTCGCGATTCGGGACAGAGCCTGAAAAACTGTTTTTT CASSSRFGTEPEKLFF
NA TRBJ1-2 TRBV30 few TGTGCCTGGATCGGCCTGCGTTATAGAAAGACCTATGGCTACACCTTC CAWIGLRYRKTYGYTF
NA TRBJ2-4 TRBV19 many TGTGCCAGTACCTCGATAGGTAGCGAAAACATTCAGTACTTC CASTSIGSENIQYF
TRBD1 TRBJ1-5 TRBV2 many TGTGCCAGCAGGGGAATGGGACAGGCAGGGCAGCCCCAGCATTTT CASRGMGQAGQPQHF
NA TRBJ1-1 TRBV3-1 many TGTGCCAGCAGCAGATTTTATCCCATTTCAATTCGCACTGAAGCTTTCTTT CASSRFYPISIRTEAFF
TRBD2 TRBJ2-2 TRBV11-2 many TGTGCCAGCAGTCTAACCGGGGGGGCGTTCATCCCCGGGGAGCTGTTTTTT CASSLTGGAFIPGELFF
TRBD1 TRBJ2-5 TRBV5-4 few TGTGCCAACAGCTTGGGGGACAGGGGGCGAGAGACCCAGTACTTC CANSLGDRGRETQYF
NA TRBJ2-3 TRBV9 many TGTGCCAGCAGCGTAGACAGTACCCGTTTTACGCAGTATTTT CASSVDSTRFTQYF
NA TRBJ2-3 TRBV9 NA TGTGCCAGCAGCGTAGTTCCTAGCACACATACGCAGTATTTT CASSVVPSTHTQYF
NA TRBJ2-5 TRBV20-1 NA TGCAGTGCTAGCCCTCGGGGAGCGTTCCAAGAGACCCAGTACTTC CSASPRGAFQETQYF
NA TRBJ2-2 TRBV3-1 many TGTGCCAGCAGCCATCAGCCTCCCATTTCAGGCTTGACCGGGGAGCTGTTTTTT CASSHQPPISGLTGELFF
NA TRBJ1-2 TRBV11-2 many TGTGCCAGCAGCTTAGGGGAAGGCTATGGCTACACCTTC CASSLGEGYGYTF
NA TRBJ1-2 TRBV28 many TGTGCCAGCAGTTCCCTATTCACAGGGTTCTATGGCTACACCTTC CASSSLFTGFYGYTF
NA TRBJ2-2 TRBV11-3 many TGTGCCAGCAGCCCCCAGGAGTCGAACACCGGGGAGCTGTTTTTT CASSPQESNTGELFF
NA TRBJ1-2 TRBV30 many TGTGCCTGGAGTGGTCCCAGGTCCAGCTATGGCTACACCTTC CAWSGPRSSYGYTF
TRBD2 TRBJ2-1 TRBV19 many TGTGCCAGTGCGGGGGGGCCTGGGAATGAGCAGTTCTTC CASAGGPGNEQFF
NA TRBJ2-7 TRBV27 many TGTGCCAGCAGTTCATGGCGCGGCGAGCAGTACTTC CASSSWRGEQYF
NA TRBJ2-3 TRBV5-1 NA TGCGCCAGCAGGCACGGCGGGGCGGTCACAGATACGCAGTATTTT CASRHGGAVTDTQYF
NA TRBJ1-6 TRBV5-4 many TGTGCCAGCAGCCTTAGGGATACAGGGCGCAGTTCACCCCTCCACTTT CASSLRDTGRSSPLHF
TRBD2 TRBJ2-1 TRBV4-2 NA TGTACCAGCAGCCAAGTGACGGGGGGGAGGTACAATGAGCAGTTCTTC CTSSQVTGGRYNEQFF
TRBD2 TRBJ2-7 TRBV20-1 many TGCAGTGCTAGATCTAGCGGGAGATTAGCCTACGAGCAGTACTTC CSARSSGRLAYEQYF
NA TRBJ2-3 TRBV21-1 many TGTGCCAGCAGTTTAAACCTAGCTACAGTCATGCAAGATACGCAGTATTTT CASSLNLATVMQDTQYF
NA TRBJ1-2 TRBV7-4 many TGTGCCAGCAGCCTGATTTTTTCAGCTCGAAAGACCTATGGCTACACCTTC CASSLIFSARKTYGYTF
NA TRBJ2-3 TRBV18 few TGTGCCAGCAAACGAGAGCACTCGGGCACAGATACGCAGTATTTT CASKREHSGTDTQYF